Listed below are T cell receptor beta chains from one sample, sequenced in a study of blood T cell repertoires in COVID-19. Sequencing was performed with immunoSEQ multiplex PCR; in TCRdb, only in-frame clones are kept and a portion is missing. Of a few hundred thousand clones in the sample, approximately 92% are singletons; the top ten hold nearly 7%. Material: peripheral blood. The origin of the receptors is a woman aged 25 to 39 with COVID-19, enrolled during active disease. Each CDR3 is given with its conserved first and last residue.

CDR3 length: 15; J gene: TRBJ1-4; V gene: TRBV28; CDR3 protein: CASSLWDRETEKLFF
CDR3 length: 16; J gene: TRBJ2-7; V gene: TRBV27; CDR3 protein: CASSSPRLAGDNEQYF
CDR3 length: 17; J gene: TRBJ1-6; V gene: TRBV28; CDR3 protein: CASSLIGGSSYNSPLHF
CDR3 length: 13; J gene: TRBJ2-7; V gene: TRBV19; CDR3 protein: CASSGTSFHEQYF
CDR3 length: 15; J gene: TRBJ2-5; V gene: TRBV7-6; CDR3 protein: CASSLDRGVVETQYF
CDR3 length: 17; J gene: TRBJ2-2; V gene: TRBV5-4; CDR3 protein: CASSLGGPSGNTGELFF
CDR3 length: 18; J gene: TRBJ2-7; V gene: TRBV4-1; CDR3 protein: CASSQVPTSGRAHYEQYF
CDR3 length: 14; J gene: TRBJ1-2; V gene: TRBV5-5; CDR3 protein: CASSLGLGGHDYTF
CDR3 length: 13; J gene: TRBJ2-7; V gene: TRBV10-3; CDR3 protein: CAISPGQGFEQYF
CDR3 length: 14; J gene: TRBJ1-3; V gene: TRBV5-6; CDR3 protein: CASSLFGSPGTIYF
CDR3 length: 15; J gene: TRBJ1-6; V gene: TRBV7-9; CDR3 protein: CASSTSGEWNSPLHF
CDR3 length: 13; J gene: TRBJ2-7; V gene: TRBV7-9; CDR3 protein: CASGTSGSYEQYF
CDR3 length: 15; J gene: TRBJ1-1; V gene: TRBV5-1; CDR3 protein: CASRNWERGNTEAFF
CDR3 length: 12; J gene: TRBJ1-1; V gene: TRBV6-5; CDR3 protein: CASRMGATEAFF
CDR3 length: 14; J gene: TRBJ2-4; V gene: TRBV28; CDR3 protein: CASRPPGTPNIQYF
CDR3 length: 14; J gene: TRBJ2-7; V gene: TRBV7-9; CDR3 protein: CASSFSSGTYEQYF
CDR3 length: 13; J gene: TRBJ2-3; V gene: TRBV5-1; CDR3 protein: CASRREPTDTQYF
CDR3 length: 14; J gene: TRBJ1-6; V gene: TRBV14; CDR3 protein: CASSQETGNSPLHF
CDR3 length: 14; J gene: TRBJ1-6; V gene: TRBV5-4; CDR3 protein: CASSFWGRDSPLHF
CDR3 length: 16; J gene: TRBJ1-5; V gene: TRBV27; CDR3 protein: CASSLSRGPLYQPQHF
CDR3 length: 12; J gene: TRBJ1-2; V gene: TRBV2; CDR3 protein: CASSEEGYGYTF
CDR3 length: 14; J gene: TRBJ1-3; V gene: TRBV28; CDR3 protein: CASSTTGSGNTIYF
CDR3 length: 12; J gene: TRBJ2-1; V gene: TRBV6-5; CDR3 protein: CASRDYSNEQFF
CDR3 length: 14; J gene: TRBJ1-1; V gene: TRBV19; CDR3 protein: CASSIRGLNTEAFF
CDR3 length: 15; J gene: TRBJ2-3; V gene: TRBV9; CDR3 protein: CASSFRTGGEDTQYF
CDR3 length: 14; J gene: TRBJ2-3; V gene: TRBV7-2; CDR3 protein: CASRQRGSTDTQYF
CDR3 length: 13; J gene: TRBJ1-5; V gene: TRBV2; CDR3 protein: CASSEAPGGPQHF
CDR3 length: 19; J gene: TRBJ2-1; V gene: TRBV27; CDR3 protein: CASSSPYDRGLTAYNEQFF
CDR3 length: 16; J gene: TRBJ2-4; V gene: TRBV3-1/TRBV3-2; CDR3 protein: CASSRGQPLAKNIQYF
CDR3 length: 13; J gene: TRBJ2-5; V gene: TRBV7-3; CDR3 protein: CASSQGLQETQYF
CDR3 length: 10; J gene: TRBJ1-2; V gene: TRBV27; CDR3 protein: CATGTYGYTF
CDR3 length: 14; J gene: TRBJ2-7; V gene: TRBV5-6; CDR3 protein: CASSFGTGSYEQYF
CDR3 length: 14; J gene: TRBJ1-1; V gene: TRBV5-5; CDR3 protein: CASSYRTMNTEAFF
CDR3 length: 15; J gene: TRBJ2-5; V gene: TRBV18; CDR3 protein: CASSSRPGQQETQYF
CDR3 length: 12; J gene: TRBJ2-1; V gene: TRBV6-5; CDR3 protein: CASSYRGNEQFF
CDR3 length: 12; J gene: TRBJ2-2; V gene: TRBV10-2; CDR3 protein: CASTQGWGELFF
CDR3 length: 15; J gene: TRBJ2-1; V gene: TRBV28; CDR3 protein: CASSLSPGSYNEQFF
CDR3 length: 13; J gene: TRBJ2-7; V gene: TRBV27; CDR3 protein: CASSFGTNYEQYF
CDR3 length: 12; J gene: TRBJ1-2; V gene: TRBV24-1; CDR3 protein: CATSERQGRYTF
CDR3 length: 19; J gene: TRBJ2-3; V gene: TRBV19; CDR3 protein: CASTPGLAGGHPSTDTQYF
CDR3 length: 16; J gene: TRBJ1-3; V gene: TRBV21-1; CDR3 protein: CASSKGGGRRLNTIYF
CDR3 length: 16; J gene: TRBJ2-1; V gene: TRBV7-8; CDR3 protein: CASSLAWAGPYNEQFF
CDR3 length: 13; J gene: TRBJ2-5; V gene: TRBV18; CDR3 protein: CASSPGQVETQYF
CDR3 length: 14; J gene: TRBJ1-1; V gene: TRBV30; CDR3 protein: CAWSIDRGGTEAFF
CDR3 length: 13; J gene: TRBJ1-5; V gene: TRBV5-5; CDR3 protein: CASSLGSMQPQHF
CDR3 length: 14; J gene: TRBJ1-4; V gene: TRBV6-5; CDR3 protein: CASRSGSTNEKLFF
CDR3 length: 18; J gene: TRBJ2-2; V gene: TRBV4-1; CDR3 protein: CASSQVAVRAFNTGELFF
CDR3 length: 15; J gene: TRBJ2-1; V gene: TRBV5-6; CDR3 protein: CASSLPSGSTHEQFF
CDR3 length: 14; J gene: TRBJ2-7; V gene: TRBV4-1; CDR3 protein: CASSPSGGGYEQYF
CDR3 length: 15; J gene: TRBJ1-6; V gene: TRBV28; CDR3 protein: CASSLDNSYNSPLHF
CDR3 length: 18; J gene: TRBJ2-2; V gene: TRBV7-2; CDR3 protein: CASSTHPAGTPVAGELFF
CDR3 length: 18; J gene: TRBJ1-5; V gene: TRBV18; CDR3 protein: CASSPLPGQGYSNQPQHF
CDR3 length: 14; J gene: TRBJ2-2; V gene: TRBV19; CDR3 protein: CASSHRGDTGELFF
CDR3 length: 16; J gene: TRBJ2-1; V gene: TRBV11-2; CDR3 protein: CASSLATGGDRNEQFF
CDR3 length: 15; J gene: TRBJ1-5; V gene: TRBV7-2; CDR3 protein: CASSLRTGNNQPQHF
CDR3 length: 14; J gene: TRBJ1-5; V gene: TRBV3-1/TRBV3-2; CDR3 protein: CASSPGVSNQPQHF
CDR3 length: 18; J gene: TRBJ1-1; V gene: TRBV19; CDR3 protein: CASSSRMPGQGPNTEAFF
CDR3 length: 12; J gene: TRBJ2-7; V gene: TRBV3-1/TRBV3-2; CDR3 protein: CASSRQNYEQYF
CDR3 length: 15; J gene: TRBJ1-2; V gene: TRBV5-1; CDR3 protein: CASSLVGAGNYGYTF
CDR3 length: 13; J gene: TRBJ2-7; V gene: TRBV19; CDR3 protein: CASSITDSYEQYF